The 31 T cell receptor beta chains below were found in one sample sequenced in a study of Tregs in tolerant kidney transplant recipients. Related graft donors supplied nonmyeloablative bone marrow transplants, and mixed chimerism was transient. Data came from immunoSEQ multiplex PCR; TCRdb stores just in-frame clones and leaves some out. The table lists over 900 clones. Material: CD4+ T cells from blood (PBMCs), obtained roughly 15 months after the transplant. The receptors derive from a human patient who received a combined kidney and bone marrow transplant. Among the T cells, some may be from the graft donor.

By frequency, this clone registers medium-sized. The CDR3 end falls 3 residues outside the read, so it is completed with the germline J gene. The V call is TRBV18, the J call TRBJ2-3; D perhaps matches TRBD2 (5 bases). Germline loops: CDR1 KGHSH, CDR2 LQKENI. The V and J ends lost 3 bases and 1 base respectively, with 11 bases between them. This CDR3 has 15 residues. The CDR3 protein is CASSPLAGGTDTQYF. The CDR3 bases that were read are TGTGCCAGCTCACCCCTAGCTGGGGGCACAGATACG.

Of note for this clone: The read is 3 residues too short to cover the CDR3 end, so that end is filled in from the germline J gene. The chain employs TRBV15 and TRBJ2-7, with 8 bases matching TRBD1. CDR3 length equals 13 residues. Germline V gene data show CDR1 as LNHNV and CDR2 as YYDKDF (reference sequence). The ends lost 8 bases at V and 6 bases at J; junction bases unmatched: 9. The DNA read from the CDR3 is TGTGCCACCGGAGTTGGACAGGGAGGCGAG. This encodes CATGVGQGGE. In full, the CDR3 is CATGVGQGGEQYF. The full variable domain, in which reference TRBV15 and TRBJ2-7 provide the parts outside the CDR3, is DAMVIQNPRYQVTQFGKPVTLSCSQTLNHNVMYWYQQKSSQAPKLLFHYYDKDFNNEADTPDNFQSRRPNTSFCFLDIRSPGLGDTAMYLCATGVGQGGEQYFGPGTRLTVT.

Note on this clone: With the read ending 3 residues before the CDR3 end, the germline J gene is used to fill in that end. The J gene is TRBJ2-5, the V gene TRBV5-8, with 9 bases matching TRBD1. J was trimmed by 1 base and V by 9 bases; bases with no gene match: 7. The CDR3 contains 14 residues. Germline loops: CDR1 SGHTS, CDR2 YDEGEE. CDR3 loop: CATPGTGLQETQYF. Partial CDR3 DNA: TGTGCCACTCCCGGGACAGGGCTCCAAGAGACC.

In regard to this clone: The read is 3 residues too short to cover the CDR3 end, so that end is filled in from the germline J gene. This rearrangement joins TRBV7-9 to TRBJ1-2, with D possibly TRBD1 on 5 matching bases. Looked up from germline, CDR1 is SEHNR and CDR2 is FQNEAQ (reference sequence). The CDR3 extends over 13 amino acids. The ends were cut back, 1 base at V and 3 bases at J, with 6 bases in the middle. The sequenced CDR3 bases are TGTGCCAGCAGCTTAGTCAGGGACTATGGC. This codes for CASSLVRDYG. The whole CDR3 protein reads CASSLVRDYGYTF.

As to this clone: The CDR3 goes on 3 residues after the read ends, and that part is filled in from the germline J gene. The V call is TRBV28, the J call TRBJ1-1; no reliable D call. Per germline, CDR1 MDHEN and CDR2 SYDVKM. Trimming took off 4 bases at V and 1 base at J, with 19 bases between the two ends. The CDR3 is 17 residues long. The chain's CDR3 is CASSWQRLVASNTEAFF. CDR3 bases read: TGTGCCAGCAGTTGGCAGAGGCTCGTGGCATCGAACACTGAA. The full variable domain, in which reference TRBV28 and TRBJ1-1 provide the parts outside the CDR3, is DVKVTQSSRYLVKRTGEKVFLECVQDMDHENMFWYRQDPGLGLRLIYFSYDVKMKEKGDIPEGYSVSREKKERFSLILESASTNQTSMYLCASSWQRLVASNTEAFFGQGTRLTVV.

This clone counts as medium-sized by frequency. The observed sequence ends 3 residues before the CDR3 terminus, with the missing tail filled in from the germline J gene. The J gene is TRBJ1-2, the V gene TRBV5-6; D might be TRBD1 (6 bases). The CDR3 consists of 13 residues. CDR1 and CDR2 from the germline V gene are SGHDT and YYEEEE. Trimming took off 4 bases at V and 3 bases at J, with 10 bases between the two ends. CDR3 in amino acids: CASSDRTDYGYTF. The DNA read from the CDR3 is TGTGCCAGCAGCGACCGGACAGACTATGGC.

About this clone itself: The CDR3 goes on 3 residues after the read ends, and that part is filled in from the germline J gene. The J gene is TRBJ1-5, the V gene TRBV4-1; D might be TRBD1 (5 bases). CDR1 is MGHRA, CDR2 YSYEKL, per germline. The V gene lost 4 bases and the J gene lost 0 bases, with 10 bases spanning the gap. CDR3 length equals 15 residues. Incomplete CDR3 DNA: TGCGCCAGCAGCCCCCAACAGGATAGCAATCAGCCC. The encoded protein is CASSPQQDSNQP. The whole CDR3 sequence is CASSPQQDSNQPQHF.

This clone registers medium-sized (0.01 to 0.1%) by frequency. The read gets to within 3 residues of the CDR3 end, and the germline J gene fills in the rest. The chain is built from TRBV19 and TRBJ1-2; perhaps TRBD1 as D (5 bases). The CDR3 consists of 14 residues. The germline V gene has CDR1 LNHDA and CDR2 SQIVND (reference sequence). Incomplete CDR3 DNA: TGTGCCAGTAGACCGTCCGGACAATCCGGGGGC. Translated, it gives CASRPSGQSGG. The complete CDR3 protein is CASRPSGQSGGYTF.

CDR3 DNA, as far as it was read: TGTGCCACCGGTATCAAGACAGGGTCCACTGAA. Translated: CATGIKTGSTE. From start to end, the CDR3 is CATGIKTGSTEAFF. This rearrangement joins TRBV15 to TRBJ1-1; 7 bases align to TRBD1. Read data end 3 residues before the CDR3 end; the end is taken from the germline J gene. V was pared by 8 bases and J by 4 bases, with 10 bases of the junction left unmatched. This CDR3 is 14 amino acids long. Germline CDR1 and CDR2: LNHNV and YYDKDF (reference sequence).

Worth noting for this clone: Read coverage stops 3 residues before the CDR3 terminus; the germline J gene supplies the remainder. The rearrangement joins TRBV7-7 to TRBJ1-1; TRBD1 is a possible D gene (5 bases). Looked up from germline, CDR1 is SSHAT and CDR2 is FNYEAQ (reference sequence). The CDR3 has 15 residues. CDR3 residues: CASSAAGGNRETAFF. The CDR3 bases that were read are TGTGCCAGCAGCGCCGCGGGGGGAAATCGAGAGACC.

This clone is medium-sized by frequency. The read terminates 3 residues before the CDR3 end, so the remaining end is supplied by the germline J gene. The genes are TRBV19 and TRBJ2-1; D is possibly TRBD1 (6 bases). Per the germline V gene, CDR1 is LNHDA and CDR2 is SQIVND (reference sequence). V lost 7 bases and J lost 7, with 14 bases in between. There are 13 residues in the CDR3. CDR3 DNA, as far as it was read: TGTGCCAGTAACCTTGGACAGATGAATGAG. Translated, it gives CASNLGQMNE. From start to end, the CDR3 is CASNLGQMNEQFF.

Measured by frequency, this clone is medium-sized. Coverage ceases 3 residues before the CDR3 finishes, and the germline J gene fills in the end. This sequence joins TRBV7-2 and TRBJ2-7, with D tentatively TRBD1 (6 bases). Germline assignment: CDR1 SGHTA and CDR2 FQGNSA. Trimming took 2 bases from V and 5 from J, leaving 10 bases between them. This CDR3 is 13 amino acids long. The sequenced CDR3 bases are TGTGCCAGCAGCTTAACAGGGTTCCACGAG. Amino acids: CASSLTGFHE. The complete CDR3 sequence is CASSLTGFHEQYF. The variable domain in full, completed from reference TRBV7-2 and TRBJ2-7, reads GAGVSQSPSNKVTEKGKDVELRCDPISGHTALYWYRQSLGQGLEFLIYFQGNSAPDKSGLPSDRFSAERTGGSVSTLTIQRTQQEDSAVYLCASSLTGFHEQYFGPGTRLTVT.

To note about this clone: The CDR3 extends 3 residues past the end of the read, so its final part is completed from the germline J gene. V is TRBV13 and J is TRBJ2-7, with D possibly being TRBD1 (5 bases). V was pared by 1 base and J by 3 bases, with 10 bases between. CDR1 and CDR2 from the germline V gene are PRHDT and FYEKMQ (reference sequence). The CDR3 covers 14 residues. This chain's CDR3 is CASSLVDNHYEQYF. The sequenced part of the CDR3 DNA is TGTGCCAGCAGCTTAGTGGACAACCACTACGAG. The complete variable domain, with remaining parts taken from reference TRBV13 and TRBJ2-7, reads AAGVIQSPRHLIKEKRETATLKCYPIPRHDTVYWYQQGPGQDPQFLISFYEKMQSDKGSIPDRFSAQQFSDYHSELNMSSLELGDSALYFCASSLVDNHYEQYFGPGTRLTVT.

Points on this clone: The read ends 3 residues shy of where the CDR3 ends; the end is completed using the germline J gene. V and J are TRBV7-9 and TRBJ2-5; possible D gene TRBD2, 7 bases. This CDR3 has 14 amino acids. Germline CDR1 is SEHNR and CDR2 is FQNEAQ (reference sequence). Trimming shortened V by 6 bases and J by 3 bases, and 14 bases separated the two germline ends. CDR3 amino acids: CASRGGRGKETQYF. CDR3 bases read: TGTGCCAGCAGGGGGGGGCGGGGGAAAGAGACC.

A remark on this clone: The CDR3 extends 3 residues past the end of the read, so its final part is completed from the germline J gene. V and J are TRBV20-1 and TRBJ1-2, with D maybe TRBD1 (5 bases). V lost 6 bases, J lost 2 bases, and 19 bases lay in between. The CDR3 is 15 residues long. Germline CDR1 and CDR2: DFQATT and SNEGSKA (reference sequence). Partial CDR3 DNA: TGCAGTGCGCCAGCGGGACTGGCTTGGAACTATGGC. It is translated as CSAPAGLAWNYG. The entire CDR3 reads CSAPAGLAWNYGYTF.

The CDR3 is CASSPPGTGIYEQYF. CDR3 DNA, as far as it was read: TGTGCCAGCAGTCCCCCCGGGACAGGAATCTACGAG. This sequence joins TRBV28 and TRBJ2-7; TRBD1 agrees at 8 bases. The DNA ends 3 residues before the CDR3 does, and the rest of the CDR3 is filled in from the germline J gene. In germline, CDR1 is MDHEN, CDR2 SYDVKM. There are 15 residues in the CDR3. Trimming took 5 bases from V and 3 from J; bases not matched to a gene: 9.

Regarding this clone: Read data end 3 residues before the CDR3 end; the end is taken from the germline J gene. The rearrangement joins TRBV4-1 to TRBJ1-1; no definite D call. Per germline, CDR1 MGHRA and CDR2 YSYEKL. This CDR3 has 15 residues. V lost 2 bases and J lost 1, with 11 bases in between. The CDR3 bases that were read are TGCGCCAGCAGCCAACAAGTCCTACCGAACACTGAA. Protein sequence: CASSQQVLPNTE. The complete CDR3 sequence is CASSQQVLPNTEAFF.

Concerning this clone: Read data end 3 residues before the CDR3 end; the end is taken from the germline J gene. The rearrangement joins TRBV7-8 to TRBJ2-7; 7 bases match TRBD1. V lost 1 base and J lost 6; bases outside the gene matches: 6. This CDR3 contains 14 residues. Germline V gene data show CDR1 as SGHVS and CDR2 as FQNEAQ. This CDR3 reads CASSLGQGGSEQYF. The sequenced CDR3 bases are TGTGCCAGCAGCTTAGGACAGGGTGGGTCCGAG.

Comment on this clone: Coverage ceases 3 residues before the CDR3 finishes, and the germline J gene fills in the end. V usage is TRBV7-9 and J usage is TRBJ1-2; no reliable D call. From germline, CDR1 is SEHNR and CDR2 FQNEAQ (reference sequence). The CDR3 spans 11 residues. This CDR3 is CASSFPSGYTF. The part of the CDR3 DNA that was read is TGTGCCAGCAGCTTCCCAAGCGGC.

Remarks on this clone: From the germline J gene comes the end of the CDR3, since the read stops 3 residues before it. The chain uses TRBV7-9 and TRBJ2-5, with 7 bases matching TRBD1. The J segment lost 5 bases and the V segment lost 5 bases, leaving 11 bases of the junction unmatched. CDR3 length: 15 residues. Germline lookup yields CDR1 SEHNR and CDR2 FQNEAQ (reference sequence). The covered CDR3 bases are TGTGCCAGCAGCCACTGGACAGGCCGAACGGAGACC. This codes for CASSHWTGRTET. The whole CDR3 region reads CASSHWTGRTETQYF.

According to its frequency, this clone is medium-sized. Read coverage stops 3 residues before the CDR3 terminus; the germline J gene supplies the remainder. The J gene is TRBJ2-1, the V gene TRBV20-1; 7 nucleotides match TRBD2. Germline loops: CDR1 DFQATT, CDR2 SNEGSKA (reference sequence). Losses at the gene ends were 0 bases for V and 0 bases for J; bases not matched to a gene: 5. This CDR3 is built from 16 residues. CDR3 region: CSARDRVAGSYNEQFF. Incomplete CDR3 DNA: TGCAGTGCTAGAGATCGTGTAGCGGGCTCCTACAATGAG.

Notes on this clone: The read ends 3 residues before the CDR3 terminus; that terminus is restored from the germline J gene. V is TRBV14 and J is TRBJ1-1, with 7 positions matching TRBD1. Per germline, CDR1 SGHDN and CDR2 FVKESK. The CDR3 consists of 14 residues. V dropped 4 bases and J dropped 4; count of bases not matched to a gene: 6. The chain's CDR3 is CASSPLTGLTEAFF. The CDR3 DNA, read in part, is TGTGCCAGCAGCCCTTTGACAGGGCTCACTGAA. Combining the CDR3 with reference TRBV14 and TRBJ1-1 gives the whole variable domain EAGVTQFPSHSVIEKGQTVTLRCDPISGHDNLYWYRRVMGKEIKFLLHFVKESKQDESGMPNNRFLAERTGGTYSTLKVQPAELEDSGVYFCASSPLTGLTEAFFGQGTRLTVV.

In regard to this clone: The read ends 3 residues shy of where the CDR3 ends; the end is completed using the germline J gene. This chain connects TRBV28 to TRBJ1-6; D is uncertain. Trimming cost V 1 base and J 8 bases, with 12 bases left between them. The CDR3 loop spans 15 amino acids. CDR1 is MDHEN, CDR2 SYDVKM, per germline. The sequenced CDR3 bases are TGTGCCAGCAGTTTATTTGGGCGCGGGGATTCACCC. This encodes CASSLFGRGDSP. The entire CDR3 sequence reads CASSLFGRGDSPLHF.

The covered CDR3 bases are TGCGCCAGCAGCTTAACAGGGGGCGGCACTGAA. It is translated as CASSLTGGGTE. The entire CDR3 protein reads CASSLTGGGTEAFF. The J gene is TRBJ1-1, the V gene TRBV5-1; 9 bases match TRBD1. Sequencing ends 3 residues short of the CDR3 end; the germline J gene provides the rest. The CDR3 consists of 14 residues. The J segment lost 4 bases and the V segment lost 2 bases, leaving 3 bases of the junction unmatched. Germline V gene data show CDR1 as SGHRS and CDR2 as YFSETQ.

For this clone: The read ends 3 residues early relative to the CDR3; the germline J gene fills the gap. The chain couples TRBV7-9 to TRBJ2-1; 8 positions match TRBD1. J was trimmed by 4 bases and V by 5 bases; bases with no gene match: 4. CDR1 is SEHNR, CDR2 FQNEAQ, per germline (reference sequence). This CDR3 contains 14 residues. The CDR3 loop is CASSPRTGYNEQFF. The DNA read from the CDR3 is TGTGCCAGCAGCCCGCGGACAGGGTACAATGAG.

A word on this clone: The read terminates 3 residues before the CDR3 end, so the remaining end is supplied by the germline J gene. The rearrangement uses TRBV4-1 and TRBJ2-7; 7 nucleotides agree with TRBD2. From germline, CDR1 is MGHRA and CDR2 YSYEKL. After removal of 5 bases from V and 2 bases from J, the junction contained 6 bases not matched to a gene. The CDR3 is 14 residues long. The CDR3 sequence is CASSTGTTAYEQYF. The sequenced part of the CDR3 DNA is TGCGCCAGCAGCACGGGGACTACCGCCTACGAG.

By frequency, this clone registers medium-sized. Read sequence stops 3 residues before the CDR3 end, and the germline J gene provides the missing end. This chain connects TRBV2 to TRBJ2-7, with 10 bases identical to TRBD2. The CDR3 is made up of 14 amino acids. The V gene end was trimmed by 3 bases and the J gene end by 4 bases; junction bases not matched to a gene: 3. CDR1 is SNHLY, CDR2 FYNNEI, per germline. The CDR3 DNA, read in part, is TGTGCCAGCAGTGATCCGGGACTAGCGTACGAG. Protein sequence: CASSDPGLAYE. The full CDR3 sequence reads CASSDPGLAYEQYF.

Comments on this clone: The read ends 3 residues before the CDR3 terminus; that terminus is restored from the germline J gene. The chain couples TRBV7-8 to TRBJ2-7; the match to TRBD1 covers 8 bases. Germline values: CDR1 SGHVS, CDR2 FQNEAQ. Trimming took 5 bases from V and 3 from J; bases not matched to a gene: 9. The CDR3 has 15 amino acids. The sequenced part of the CDR3 DNA is TGTGCCAGCAGCCAGCACCCTGGACAGGGCTACGAG. Translating it yields CASSQHPGQGYE. The whole CDR3 sequence is CASSQHPGQGYEQYF.

According to its frequency, this clone is medium-sized. Read data end 3 residues before the CDR3 end; the end is taken from the germline J gene. The chain combines TRBV5-1 with TRBJ2-1, with TRBD1 matching over 8 bases. The ends lost 5 bases at V and 5 bases at J; junction bases unmatched: 15. The CDR3 extends over 17 amino acids. Germline V lookup: CDR1 SGHRS, CDR2 YFSETQ. The CDR3 loop is CASRPKYRGKFDNEQFF. The sequenced part of the CDR3 DNA is TGCGCCAGCAGGCCAAAATACAGGGGGAAATTCGACAATGAG.

As regards this clone: The read halts 3 residues ahead of the CDR3 end, with the missing end drawn from the germline J gene. The chain recombines TRBV28 with TRBJ2-1; a weak D match, TRBD1 (5 bases). The CDR3 is 17 amino acids. Germline lookup yields CDR1 MDHEN and CDR2 SYDVKM. V was trimmed by 2 bases and J by 4 bases, leaving 18 bases between them. The sequenced CDR3 bases are TGTGCCAGCAGTTTACCGCTCGGCAGGGTTGCATACAATGAG. Encoded protein: CASSLPLGRVAYNE. The entire CDR3 protein is CASSLPLGRVAYNEQFF.

By frequency, this clone registers large. From the germline J gene comes the end of the CDR3, since the read stops 3 residues before it. The V and J genes are TRBV20-1 and TRBJ2-5; D remains unclear. Germline CDR1 and CDR2: DFQATT and SNEGSKA (reference sequence). Trimming stripped 2 bases from V and 4 bases from J, with 17 bases between. CDR3 length equals 15 residues. The part of the CDR3 DNA that was read is TGCAGTGCTAGATCAGTGACCCTAGACCCAGAGACC. Translating gives CSARSVTLDPET. The entire CDR3 sequence reads CSARSVTLDPETQYF.